This T cell receptor (beta chain) was captured in a study of response to subunit inactivated influenza vaccine. TCRdb fed the RT-PCR reads into MiXCR, producing one record per CDR3 protein. The sample yields over 650,000 distinct CDR3 sequences, under 20% seen once. CDR1 KGHDR and CDR2 SFDVKD come from the germline V gene. The CDR3 totals 13 residues. Trimming removed 7 bases at V and 1 base at J, with 9 bases between. The clonotype comes from a man aged 45-65 years who received an inactivated influenza vaccine. The sample was PBMCs from blood, taken roughly 5 days after vaccination. The chain links TRBV24-1 to TRBJ1-1, with a possible D match to TRBD1 (5 bases). CDR3 loop: CATRRQPNTEAFF. CDR3 coding DNA: TGTGCCACCAGGCGACAGCCGAACACTGAAGCTTTCTTT.